The rows below give T cell receptor beta chains drawn from one sample of a study of cytomegalovirus exposure and HLA in healthy donors. The table came from immunoSEQ multiplex PCR; TCRdb's copy has only in-frame clones and leaves some out. The sample includes 150,000 to 200,000 clones, roughly 79% of them seen just once. The source material was PBMCs. The receptor source for this set is a man between 18 and 35 years old in good health and CMV-seropositive. CDR3s include the opening cysteine and the closing phenylalanine or tryptophan. A D gene is named only where the DNA matches it firmly. Only some rows state a clone size, as once, few, many or a class for expanded clones.

j_call d_call clone_size v_call cdr3_aa cdr3_nt
TRBJ2-4 TRBD2 few TRBV13 CASSLVGGNIQYF TGTGCCAGCAGCTTAGTGGGGGGGAACATTCAGTACTTC
TRBJ2-3 TRBD2 NA TRBV4-2 CASSQDPFETSGRTDTQYF TGTGCCAGCAGCCAAGATCCGTTCGAGACTAGCGGGAGAACAGATACGCAGTATTTT
TRBJ1-2 NA NA TRBV5-1 CASSPTETRDGYTF TGCGCCAGCAGCCCGACAGAAACCCGGGATGGCTACACCTTC
TRBJ2-2 TRBD2 few TRBV27 CAASMGGAGELFF TGTGCCGCGTCGATGGGGGGGGCCGGGGAGCTGTTTTTT
TRBJ1-1 TRBD1 few TRBV6-1 CASRAGTAATEAFF TGTGCCAGCAGGGCCGGGACAGCGGCCACTGAAGCTTTCTTT
TRBJ2-2 TRBD2 NA TRBV5-1 CASSTGLAGDFNGELFF TGCGCCAGCAGCACGGGACTAGCGGGAGATTTTAACGGGGAGCTGTTTTTT
TRBJ2-7 NA NA TRBV7-9 CASSLSYEQYF TGTGCCAGCAGCCTCTCCTACGAGCAGTACTTC
TRBJ2-6 NA NA TRBV2 CASSTGFSGANVLTF TGTGCCAGCAGCACAGGGTTTTCTGGGGCCAACGTCCTGACTTTC
TRBJ2-7 NA NA TRBV28 CASSLSGSGSYEQYF TGTGCCAGCAGTTTAAGCGGGTCGGGGTCCTACGAGCAGTACTTC
TRBJ2-3 TRBD2 NA TRBV29-1 CSVAPSGMSTDTQYF TGCAGCGTTGCCCCTAGCGGGATGAGCACAGATACGCAGTATTTT
TRBJ2-2 NA NA TRBV6-4 CASSEGTNTGELFF TGTGCCAGCAGTGAGGGGACTAACACCGGGGAGCTGTTTTTT
TRBJ1-1 TRBD1 NA TRBV27 CASSPMGTENTEAFF TGTGCCAGCAGTCCGATGGGGACAGAGAACACTGAAGCTTTCTTT
TRBJ2-3 TRBD1 NA TRBV5-1 CASSPDRGRADTQYF TGCGCCAGCAGCCCCGACAGGGGGCGCGCAGATACGCAGTATTTT
TRBJ2-7 NA NA TRBV5-1 CASSFGDILTYEQYF TGCGCCAGCAGCTTTGGGGACATCCTCACCTACGAGCAGTACTTC
TRBJ1-5 NA NA TRBV7-9 CASSGQSNQPQHF TGTGCCAGCAGTGGACAGTCAAATCAGCCCCAGCATTTT
TRBJ2-7 NA NA TRBV6-8 CASRPRLLGGYEQYF TGTGCCAGCAGACCACGGCTTTTGGGGGGATACGAGCAGTACTTC
TRBJ2-7 TRBD2 NA TRBV7-9 CASSEGGVAGEATYEQYF TGTGCCAGCAGCGAGGGTGGGGTAGCGGGAGAGGCGACCTACGAGCAGTACTTC
TRBJ2-5 TRBD2 NA TRBV11-2 CASSPGGVETQYF TGTGCCAGCAGCCCGGGGGGGGTGGAGACCCAGTACTTC
TRBJ2-7 TRBD2 NA TRBV7-2 CASSFGGSSYEQYF TGTGCCAGCAGCTTCGGGGGGAGCTCCTACGAGCAGTACTTC
TRBJ1-1 TRBD1 NA TRBV27 CASRDRGTEAFF TGTGCCAGCAGAGACAGGGGGACTGAAGCTTTCTTT
TRBJ1-4 TRBD1 NA TRBV7-9 CASSLRRDREEKLFF TGTGCCAGCAGCTTGAGACGGGACAGGGAGGAAAAACTGTTTTTT
TRBJ2-5 NA NA TRBV10-3 CAISEGVGGPEETQYF TGTGCCATCAGTGAGGGTGTGGGGGGGCCGGAGGAGACCCAGTACTTC
TRBJ1-1 TRBD1 NA TRBV27 CASQDRENTEAFF TGTGCCAGCCAGGACAGGGAGAACACTGAAGCTTTCTTT
TRBJ1-4 NA NA TRBV23-1 CASSQSLVELKKLFF TGCGCCAGCAGTCAATCTCTCGTCGAGCTAAAAAAACTGTTTTTT
TRBJ1-1 TRBD1 once TRBV7-6 CASSPDRAFLAEAFF TGTGCCAGCAGCCCTGACAGGGCTTTCCTTGCTGAAGCTTTCTTT
TRBJ2-7 TRBD2 NA TRBV5-6 CASSRKSGGYEQYF TGTGCCAGCAGCCGAAAGTCGGGGGGCTACGAGCAGTACTTC
TRBJ2-5 NA NA TRBV9 CASSVGGQTHQETQYF TGTGCCAGCAGCGTAGGCGGACAGACGCACCAAGAGACCCAGTACTTC
TRBJ2-2 TRBD2 few TRBV2 CASSEAQGLAEPNTGELFF TGTGCCAGCAGTGAAGCCCAGGGACTAGCGGAGCCGAACACCGGGGAGCTGTTTTTT
TRBJ2-7 NA NA TRBV10-3 CAISEESGTYEQYF TGTGCCATCAGTGAGGAGTCGGGAACCTACGAGCAGTACTTC
TRBJ1-3 NA NA TRBV10-3 CAIEADSGNTIYF TGTGCCATTGAGGCGGACTCTGGAAACACCATATATTTT
TRBJ1-1 NA NA TRBV4-1 CASSQEGGRGTEAFF TGCGCCAGCAGCCAAGAGGGGGGAAGGGGCACTGAAGCTTTCTTT
TRBJ1-2 NA NA TRBV2 CASSGQIYYGYTF TGTGCCAGCTCCGGACAGATCTATTATGGCTACACCTTC
TRBJ1-1 TRBD1 NA TRBV9 CASQYMTGAEAFF TGTGCCAGCCAGTATATGACAGGGGCTGAAGCTTTCTTT
TRBJ1-2 NA NA TRBV4-3 CASSAGRGGYGYTF TGCGCCAGCAGCGCAGGGCGAGGTGGCTATGGCTACACCTTC
TRBJ2-7 NA NA TRBV11-2 CASSLGLDEQYF TGTGCCAGCAGCTTAGGGTTAGACGAGCAGTACTTC
TRBJ1-3 NA NA TRBV4-3 CASSQDRFSGNTIYF TGCGCCAGCAGCCAAGATCGGTTCTCTGGAAACACCATATATTTT
TRBJ2-6 NA NA TRBV15 CATSRGGVQALDWANVLTF TGTGCCACCAGCAGAGGGGGGGTGCAGGCCCTCGATTGGGCCAACGTCCTGACTTTC
TRBJ2-7 NA NA TRBV9 CASSISQGGYEQYF TGTGCCAGCAGCATCTCGCAGGGAGGCTACGAGCAGTACTTC
TRBJ2-3 NA few TRBV11-3 CASSLEVPEWADTQYF TGTGCCAGCAGCTTAGAAGTACCGGAGTGGGCAGATACGCAGTATTTT
TRBJ1-4 NA NA TRBV4-1 CASSQRYQTGEKLFF TGCGCCAGCAGCCAGCGGTATCAAACAGGGGAAAAACTGTTTTTT
TRBJ1-1 TRBD1 NA TRBV6-1 CASSSQGDGGTEAFF TGTGCCAGCAGTTCACAGGGGGATGGGGGAACTGAAGCTTTCTTT
TRBJ2-7 NA NA TRBV13 CASSGGTDLYEQYF TGTGCCAGCAGCGGTGGGACTGACCTCTACGAGCAGTACTTC
TRBJ2-5 NA once TRBV5-6 CASSLLQETQYF TGTGCCAGCAGCCTACTCCAAGAGACCCAGTACTTC
TRBJ2-2 TRBD1 NA TRBV28 CASRPGQGFTGELFF TGTGCCAGCAGACCCGGACAGGGATTCACCGGGGAGCTGTTTTTT
TRBJ1-5 NA NA TRBV6-5 CASRGFDSNQPQHF TGTGCCAGCCGGGGGTTTGATAGCAATCAGCCCCAGCATTTT
TRBJ1-2 NA NA TRBV28 CASSPSRGTTGYTF TGTGCCAGCAGTCCCTCTAGAGGGACTACTGGCTACACCTTC
TRBJ2-1 TRBD2 NA TRBV25-1 CASSHAGGSYNEQFF TGTGCCAGCAGTCACGCGGGGGGATCCTACAATGAGCAGTTCTTC
TRBJ2-7 NA NA TRBV6-5 CASSYSTHSYEQYF TGTGCCAGCAGTTACTCGACTCACTCCTACGAGCAGTACTTC
TRBJ2-7 TRBD2 NA TRBV5-1 CASSFSGTSGRVLYEQYF TGCGCCAGCAGCTTTTCGGGGACTAGCGGGAGGGTCCTATACGAGCAGTACTTC
TRBJ2-5 NA NA TRBV2 CASRVEETQYF TGTGCCAGCAGGGTCGAGGAGACCCAGTACTTC
TRBJ2-1 NA NA TRBV11-3 CASSLDPVRNEQFF TGTGCCAGCAGCTTAGACCCAGTCAGGAATGAGCAGTTCTTC
TRBJ2-7 NA NA TRBV4-1 CASSQGGSYEQYF TGCGCCAGCAGCCAAGGCGGATCCTACGAGCAGTACTTC